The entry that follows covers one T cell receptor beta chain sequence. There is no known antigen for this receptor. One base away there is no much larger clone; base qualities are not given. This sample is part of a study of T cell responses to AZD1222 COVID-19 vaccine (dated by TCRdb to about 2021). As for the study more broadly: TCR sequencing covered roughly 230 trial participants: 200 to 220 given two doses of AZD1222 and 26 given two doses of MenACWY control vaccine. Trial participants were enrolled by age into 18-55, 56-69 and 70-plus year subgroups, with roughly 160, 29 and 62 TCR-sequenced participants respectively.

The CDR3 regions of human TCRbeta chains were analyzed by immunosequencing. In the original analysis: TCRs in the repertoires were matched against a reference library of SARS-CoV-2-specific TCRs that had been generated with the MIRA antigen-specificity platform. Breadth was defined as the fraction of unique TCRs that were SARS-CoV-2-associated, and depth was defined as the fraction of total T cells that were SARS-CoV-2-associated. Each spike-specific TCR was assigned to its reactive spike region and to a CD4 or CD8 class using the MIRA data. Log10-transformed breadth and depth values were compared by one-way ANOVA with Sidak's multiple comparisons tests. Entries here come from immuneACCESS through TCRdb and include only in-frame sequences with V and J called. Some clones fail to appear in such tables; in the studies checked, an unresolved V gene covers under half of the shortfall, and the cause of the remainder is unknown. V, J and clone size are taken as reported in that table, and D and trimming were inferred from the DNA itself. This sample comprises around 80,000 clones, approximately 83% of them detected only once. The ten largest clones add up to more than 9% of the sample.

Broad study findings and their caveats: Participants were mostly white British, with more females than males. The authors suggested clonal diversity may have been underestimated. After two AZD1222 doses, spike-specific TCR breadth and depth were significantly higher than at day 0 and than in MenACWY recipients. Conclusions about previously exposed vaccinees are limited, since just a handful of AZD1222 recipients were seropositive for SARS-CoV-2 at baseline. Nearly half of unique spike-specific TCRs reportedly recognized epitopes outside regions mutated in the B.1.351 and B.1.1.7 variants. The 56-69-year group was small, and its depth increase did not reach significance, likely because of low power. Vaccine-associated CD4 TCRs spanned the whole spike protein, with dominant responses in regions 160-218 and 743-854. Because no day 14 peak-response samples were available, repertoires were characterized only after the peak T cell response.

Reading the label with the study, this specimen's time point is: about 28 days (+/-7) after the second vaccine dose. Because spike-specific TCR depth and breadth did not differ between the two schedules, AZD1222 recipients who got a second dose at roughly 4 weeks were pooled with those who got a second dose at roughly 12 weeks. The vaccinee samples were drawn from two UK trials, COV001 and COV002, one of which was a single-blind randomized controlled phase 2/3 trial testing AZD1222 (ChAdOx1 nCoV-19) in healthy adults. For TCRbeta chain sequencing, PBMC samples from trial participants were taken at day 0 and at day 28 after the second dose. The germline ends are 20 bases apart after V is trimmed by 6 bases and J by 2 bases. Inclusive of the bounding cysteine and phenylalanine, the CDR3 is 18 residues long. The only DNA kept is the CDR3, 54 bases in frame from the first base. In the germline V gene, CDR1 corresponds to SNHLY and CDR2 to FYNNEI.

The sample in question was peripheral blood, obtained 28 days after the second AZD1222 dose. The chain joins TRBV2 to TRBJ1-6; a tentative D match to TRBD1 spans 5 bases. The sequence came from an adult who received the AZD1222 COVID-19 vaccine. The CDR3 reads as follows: CASSALQETVAYNSPLHF. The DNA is TGTGCCAGCAGCGCCCTACAGGAAACGGTGGCCTATAATTCACCCCTCCACTTT.